The next 25 T cell receptor delta chains were all read from a single sample in a study of gamma delta lymphoproliferative disorders and STAT genes. Genomic DNA from isolated PBMCs served as the sequencing template. TCRdb re-analyzed the multiplex PCR reads via CATT. The data hold around 3,600 delta-chain clones, with more than 1% observed a single time. Sequencing was performed on blood. The receptors originated from a human donor in good health.

About this clone itself: A far bigger clonotype differs at one base, so this is likely a read error. The same CDR3 is also encoded by other DNA sequences in this sample. The genes are TRDV2 and TRDJ1; 13 bases align to TRDD3. Germline V gene data show CDR1 as GEAIGNYY and CDR2 as EKD. The CDR3 length is 16 residues. The CDR3 DNA reads as TGTGCCTGCGACAGACTGGGGGATACGCGCACCGATAAACTCATCTTT. Residues: CACDRLGDTRTDKLIF.

A few counts support this clone. The translation of this DNA and the TCRdb protein of a much larger clone differ at residue 3, probably owing to a read error; the protein shown here is translated from the DNA. The chain carries TRDV2 and TRDJ1, with D possibly matching TRDD3 (5 bases). CDR3 length: 14 residues. Germline CDR1 and CDR2: GEAIGNYY and EKD. Here the CDR3 reads CARDAVQGSDKLIF. The CDR3 nucleotides are TGTGCCCGTGACGCTGTACAGGGGAGCGATAAACTCATCTTT.

This clone is judged large. Additional DNA sequences in this sample encode the identical CDR3. The gene calls are TRDV2 and TRDJ1, with 7 bases identical to TRDD3. Germline V gene sequence: CDR1 GEAIGNYY, CDR2 EKD. The CDR3 is made up of 13 amino acids. The J segment lost 2 bases and the V segment lost 6 bases, leaving 5 bases of the junction unmatched. CDR3 sequence reads: CACLSGDTDKLIF. In DNA, the CDR3 is TGTGCCTGTTTGTCGGGGGATACCGATAAACTCATCTTT.

With regard to this clone: This DNA translates differently at residue 5 from the TCRdb protein, which is that of a much larger clone; a read error is likely, and the protein shown is the DNA's own translation. The chain links TRDV2 to TRDJ1; 7 bases are shared with TRDD3. Germline V gene sequence: CDR1 GEAIGNYY, CDR2 EKD. This CDR3 comprises 14 residues. J gave up 9 bases and V 3 bases, and 12 bases lay outside the gene matches. Here the CDR3 DNA reads TGTGCCTGTGACCGTCTCGGGGGATTAATGGAACTCATCTTT. The encoded protein is CACDRLGGLMELIF.

On this clone: A far larger clone is only one base removed, so a read error is likely. Other DNA sequences from this sample encode an identical CDR3 as well. J is TRDJ1 and V is TRDV2, with a possible D match to TRDD3 (5 bases). CDR3 length: 16 residues. Germline V lookup: CDR1 GEAIGNYY, CDR2 EKD. The V and J ends lost 3 bases and 2 bases respectively, with 18 bases between them. CDR3 sequence: CACDSVEGTDTDKLIF. CDR3 sequence (DNA): TGTGCCTGTGACTCCGTGGAGGGGACTGATACCGATAAACTCATCTTT.

Of note for this clone: Since a far larger clone is one base different, this is likely a read error. This sample includes further DNA sequences coding for the same CDR3. V gene TRDV2 combines with J gene TRDJ3; 9 bases are a match to TRDD3. The V gene's germline CDR1 is GEAIGNYY and CDR2 EKD. This CDR3 has 21 residues. CDR3 residues: CACDTIAGDTRSSWDTRQMFF. For the CDR3, the DNA is TGTGCCTGTGACACAATAGCCGGGGATACGCGAAGCTCCTGGGACACCCGACAAATGTTTTTC.

The sample holds a few counts of this clone. The translation of this DNA and the TCRdb protein of a much larger clone differ at residue 16, probably owing to a read error; the protein shown here is translated from the DNA. The V call is TRDV2, the J call TRDJ1; TRDD3 agrees at 10 bases. CDR1 is GEAIGNYY and CDR2 is EKD in the germline V gene. The CDR3 covers 18 residues. The CDR3 loop is CACDTLKRLGDYTDKPIF. DNA of the CDR3: TGTGCCTGTGACACCCTAAAACGACTGGGGGATTACACCGATAAACCCATCTTT.

There are a few counts of this clone. The translation of this DNA and the TCRdb protein of a much larger clone differ at residue 10, probably owing to a read error; the protein shown here is translated from the DNA. V gene TRDV2 combines with J gene TRDJ1; maybe TRDD3 (5 bases). This CDR3 has 20 amino acids. The V gene lost 0 bases and the J gene lost 0 bases, with 25 bases spanning the gap. The V gene's germline CDR1 is GEAIGNYY and CDR2 EKD. CDR3: CACDTLSDRNTGTYTDKLIF. The CDR3, as DNA: TGTGCCTGTGACACCCTTTCTGATAGGAATACTGGAACCTACACCGATAAACTCATCTTT.

A note on this clone: TCRdb lists the protein of a much larger clone for this DNA, which differs at residue 10, so this is likely a read error; the protein given here is translated from the DNA itself. The chain couples TRDV2 to TRDJ3; 10 bases are a match to TRDD3. Looked up from germline, CDR1 is GEAIGNYY and CDR2 is EKD. This CDR3 is 19 amino acids long. With 3 bases clipped from V and 2 bases from J, the junction kept 9 bases outside the gene matches. The CDR3: CACDGMGDTSTWDTRQMFF. CDR3 nucleotides: TGTGCCTGTGACGGCATGGGGGATACCTCAACCTGGGACACCCGACAGATGTTTTTC.

A word on this clone: The protein TCRdb gives is from a much larger clone and does not agree with this DNA's translation at residue 6, likely a read error; the protein shown here comes from the DNA. This chain links TRDV1 with TRDJ1; 8 bases are shared with TRDD3. This CDR3 is built from 19 residues. CDR1 is TSWWSYY, CDR2 QGS, per germline. Unmatched junction bases numbered 15, after V lost 1 base and J lost 2 bases. This CDR3 reads CALGEPVGLGIQVTDKLIF. The DNA of the CDR3 is TGTGCTCTTGGGGAACCGGTAGGGCTGGGGATACAGGTTACCGATAAACTCATCTTT.

In its sample, this clone was seen a few times. This is likely an artifact of a read error, given a far larger clone one base away. The J gene is TRDJ1, the V gene TRDV2, with TRDD3 matching over 9 bases. The CDR3 length is 16 residues. Germline-derived CDR1 and CDR2 are GEAIGNYY and EKD. Trimming at V came to 0 bases and at J to 1 base, leaving 5 bases not matched to a gene. CDR3 nucleotides: TGTGCCTGTGACACCTTACTGGGGGAATGCACCGATAAACTCATCTTT. Amino acids: CACDTLLGECTDKLIF.

This clone was observed a few times. The mismatch at residue 5 between this DNA's translation and the TCRdb protein of a much larger clone likely reflects a read error; the protein shown is translated from the DNA. The rearrangement joins TRDV2 to TRDJ1, with 10 bases that match TRDD3. The germline gives CDR1 GEAIGNYY, CDR2 EKD. This CDR3 has 17 amino acids. V shed 3 bases and J 3 bases; nucleotides not matched to a gene: 12. Here the CDR3 reads CACDAESRTGGSDKLIF. The CDR3 coding sequence is TGTGCCTGTGACGCCGAGTCCCGTACTGGGGGATCCGATAAACTCATCTTT.

In its sample, this clone was seen a few times. TCRdb shows a much larger clone's protein in place of this DNA's translation, and the two differ at residue 4, likely through a read error; the protein shown is translated from the DNA. The chain uses TRDV2 and TRDJ1; 10 nucleotides line up with TRDD3. The CDR3 is 18 amino acids. V shed 6 bases, J shed 0 bases, and the junction held 15 bases outside the gene matches. Germline lookup yields CDR1 GEAIGNYY and CDR2 EKD. As DNA, the CDR3 is TGTGCCTGTAACCCGGTACTGGGGGATCCCATTGACACCGATAAACTCATCTTT. Translation: CACNPVLGDPIDTDKLIF.

For this clone: This DNA's translation and the protein TCRdb lists, from a much larger clone, do not match at residue 11, likely due to a read error; the protein shown is translated from the DNA. V usage is TRDV2 and J usage is TRDJ1; 9 nucleotides agree with TRDD3. Trimming cost V 1 base and J 0 bases; bases outside gene matches: 11. CDR3 length: 18 amino acids. Germline V gene lookup returns CDR1 GEAIGNYY and CDR2 EKD. CDR3 loop: CACDTIDWGTPYTDKLIF. The DNA of the CDR3 is TGTGCCTGTGACACAATAGACTGGGGGACTCCGTACACCGATAAACTCATCTTT.

With respect to this clone: TCRdb assigns this DNA the protein of a much larger clone, which departs from its translation at residue 17; this likely reflects a read error, and the protein shown comes from translating the DNA. The CDR3 DNA is TGTGCCTGTGACACCGTGGGGGGACGTACTGGGGAGCGCCCTAATAAACCCATCTTT. Protein: CACDTVGGRTGERPNKPIF. The rearrangement joins TRDV2 to TRDJ1; TRDD3 matches at 7 bases. Germline loops: CDR1 GEAIGNYY, CDR2 EKD. The CDR3 has 19 amino acids.

Worth noting for this clone: TCRdb records a much larger clone's protein for this DNA, with a difference at residue 4 that likely arises from a read error; the protein given is the translation of the DNA. The chain carries TRDV2 and TRDJ1, with TRDD3 as a possible D gene (6 bases). The CDR3 length is 17 residues. The V gene's germline CDR1 is GEAIGNYY and CDR2 EKD. V lost 5 bases and J lost 0, with 21 bases in between. CDR3 sequence (DNA): TGTGCCTGTGGCCCGGTTATGGGGGGTCGGTACACCGATAAACTCATCTTT. Amino acid sequence: CACGPVMGGRYTDKLIF.

This clone was picked up a small number of times. V gene TRDV2 combines with J gene TRDJ3; 12 bases are a match to TRDD3. Looked up from germline, CDR1 is GEAIGNYY and CDR2 is EKD. CDR3 length: 20 residues. J gave up 2 bases and V 0 bases, and 7 bases lay outside the gene matches. The CDR3 sequence: CACDTKLGDTTAWDTRQMFF. CDR3 in DNA: TGTGCCTGTGACACCAAACTGGGGGATACTACGGCCTGGGACACCCGACAGATGTTTTTC.

This clone was found a few times. The protein given by TCRdb reflects a much larger clone and differs at residue 12 from this DNA's translation, likely from a read error; the protein shown is the DNA's translation. The rearrangement joins TRDV2 to TRDJ3; TRDD3 matches 9 bases. Germline CDR1 GEAIGNYY, CDR2 EKD. V was clipped by 1 base and J by 0 bases; unmatched bases: 12. This CDR3 is 21 amino acids long. The DNA for the CDR3 is TGTGCCTGTGACACAATAGCCGGGGATACGCGAAACTCCTGGGACACCCGACAGATGTTTTTC. It translates to CACDTIAGDTRNSWDTRQMFF.

By sample fraction, this clone is medium-sized. Other DNA sequences of this sample code for an identical CDR3. J is TRDJ1 and V is TRDV2, with TRDD3 matching 8 bases. CDR3 length: 19 amino acids. V dropped 2 bases and J dropped 1; count of bases not matched to a gene: 17. Germline lookup yields CDR1 GEAIGNYY and CDR2 EKD. In DNA form, the CDR3 reads TGTGCCTGTGACAAAATTCCCTTGGGGGATCGAAAACCCACCGATAAACTCATCTTT. Translating it yields CACDKIPLGDRKPTDKLIF.

Comment on this clone: TCRdb assigns this DNA the protein of a much larger clone, which departs from its translation at residue 6; this likely reflects a read error, and the protein shown comes from translating the DNA. The gene calls are TRDV2 and TRDJ1, with D perhaps matching TRDD3 (5 bases). Trimming stripped 1 base from V and 0 bases from J, with 20 bases between. This CDR3 is 18 amino acids long. CDR1 and CDR2 from the germline V gene are GEAIGNYY and EKD. In nucleotides, the CDR3 is TGTGCCTGTGACACGGCCAGGGGGGGCCAATGGGACACCGATAAACTCATCTTT. This translates into CACDTARGGQWDTDKLIF.

A remark on this clone: The likely explanation is a read error, given a far larger clone one base away. Different DNA sequences within this sample yield the same CDR3. This chain links TRDV2 with TRDJ3; 9 nucleotides agree with TRDD3. The length of the CDR3 is 18 residues. The germline V gene has CDR1 GEAIGNYY and CDR2 EKD. DNA for the CDR3: TGTGCTTGTGACACCGCTGGGGGATCTTCCTGGGACACCCGACAGATGTTTTTC. Protein sequence: CACDTAGGSSWDTRQMFF.

Note on this clone: It may be a read error: a sequence one base away is much more abundant. The same CDR3 is also encoded by other DNA sequences in this sample. The chain joins TRDV1 to TRDJ1; no clear D. CDR3 length equals 20 residues. Trimming removed 1 base at V and 2 bases at J, with 26 bases between. Germline CDR1 TSWWSYY, CDR2 QGS. CDR3 residues: CALGEPPFTAEGPWTDKLIF. The CDR3 coding sequence is TGTGCTCTTGGGGAACCCCCCTTTACAGCGGAGGGCCCGTGGACCGATAAACTCATCTTT.

This clone was seen more than once but under ten times. A much larger clone sits a single nucleotide away, making a read error possible. The V call is TRDV1, the J call TRDJ1, with 10 bases that match TRDD3. The junction had 24 bases not matched to a gene; V was cut back by 0 bases and J by 2 bases. The CDR3 is 23 residues long. CDR1 is TSWWSYY and CDR2 is QGS in the germline V gene. In nucleotides, the CDR3 is TGTGCTCTTGGGGAACTCTCTTCCTACGGAAGGAACTTACTGGGGGATGAAACCGATAAACTCATCTTT. Translating it yields CALGELSSYGRNLLGDETDKLIF.

A remark on this clone: Translating this DNA gives a protein that differs at residue 4 from the TCRdb one, which belongs to a much larger clone; a read error is likely, and the protein shown is this translation. The V gene is TRDV2, the J gene TRDJ3, with TRDD3 matching over 7 bases. Germline CDR1 GEAIGNYY, CDR2 EKD. The CDR3 length is 20 residues. Trimming at V came to 5 bases and at J to 0 bases, leaving 15 bases not matched to a gene. In DNA form, the CDR3 reads TGTGCCTGTGGCACGGCTGGGGGCCACTCCAGCTCCTGGGACACCCGACAGATGTTTTTC. It encodes CACGTAGGHSSSWDTRQMFF.

This clone was picked up a small number of times. A read error is likely here: a far larger clone is one base away. This CDR3 is also generated by other DNA sequences in the sample. V usage is TRDV2 and J usage is TRDJ3, with a tentative D call TRDD3 (5 bases). Germline loops: CDR1 GEAIGNYY, CDR2 EKD. The CDR3 consists of 16 residues. Here the CDR3 reads CACDLVSSWDTRQMFF. The CDR3 region has the DNA TGTGCCTGTGACCTGGTTAGCTCCTGGGACACCCGGCAGATGTTTTTC.